This TCR beta chain was sequenced during a study of T cells after yellow fever vaccination. TCRdb processed the 5' RACE reads anew with MiXCR; each CDR3 protein has one entry. The sample lists about 45,000 distinct CDR3 sequences, more than 6% occurring once. V was pared by 2 bases and J by 2 bases, with 2 bases of the junction left unmatched. The CDR3 is 14 residues long. Per germline, CDR1 SQVTM and CDR2 ANQGSEA. The chain is built from TRBV29-1 and TRBJ2-4; 8 positions match TRBD2. This specimen was PBMCs, either bulk or a sorted T-cell subset (CD4+, CD8+, memory, or dextramer-sorted; not recorded which), taken 45 days after the yellow fever booster vaccination. The TCR sequence derives from a young man who received the YFV17D yellow fever vaccine. This CDR3 reads CSVETSGSKNIQYF. The CDR3 region has the DNA TGCAGCGTTGAAACTAGCGGTTCCAAAAACATTCAGTACTTC.